The 12 T cell receptor beta chains listed next were all sequenced from one sample in a study of cytomegalovirus exposure and HLA in healthy donors. PCR amplification relied on 60 Vbeta primers (plus 13 Jbeta primers). Profiling relied on immunoSEQ multiplex PCR, and the TCRdb table lists in-frame clones only, not all of them. The data hold 60,000 to 75,000 clones, with around four fifths observed a single time. Sequencing was performed on PBMCs. The receptors originated from a young woman in good health and CMV-seropositive.

The chain is built from TRBV29-1 and TRBJ2-5, with D possibly being TRBD1 (7 bases). Per the germline V gene, CDR1 is SQVTM and CDR2 is ANQGSEA. V was clipped by 7 bases and J by 5 bases, with 17 bases between them. The CDR3 extends over 13 amino acids. CDR3 in DNA: TGCAGCGCCTACGGTGGAGGGGGCGAGACCCAGTACTTC. Its translation: CSAYGGGGETQYF.

The chain employs TRBV29-1 and TRBJ1-1, with D hard to call. The CDR3 totals 12 residues. Looked up from germline, CDR1 is SQVTM and CDR2 is ANQGSEA. Trimming stripped 2 bases from V and 4 bases from J, with 8 bases between. DNA for the CDR3: TGCAGCGTTGAATACGGTGGCACTGAAGCTTTCTTT. Translating it yields CSVEYGGTEAFF.

The chain recombines TRBV6-6 with TRBJ2-7; the match to TRBD1 covers 8 bases. Germline lookup yields CDR1 MNHNY and CDR2 SVGAGI (reference sequence). Trimming cost V 6 bases and J 4 bases; bases outside gene matches: 5. CDR3 length: 13 residues. Here the CDR3 reads CASSDRGPYEQYF. The DNA for the CDR3 is TGTGCCAGCAGCGACAGGGGTCCTTACGAGCAGTACTTC.

The V gene is TRBV5-4, the J gene TRBJ2-3; 10 bases fit TRBD2. V trimming: 4 bases; J trimming: 1 base; junction bases outside the gene matches: 3. Germline V gene data show CDR1 as SGHNT and CDR2 as YYREEE (reference sequence). This CDR3 is 15 amino acids long. CDR3 protein: CASSLSGRGTDTQYF. As DNA, the CDR3 is TGTGCCAGCAGCCTAAGCGGGAGGGGCACAGATACGCAGTATTTT. The entire variable domain, with the rest obtained from reference TRBV5-4 and TRBJ2-3, is as follows: ETGVTQSPTHLIKTRGQQVTLRCSSQSGHNTVSWYQQALGQGPQFIFQYYREEENGRGNFPPRFSGLQFPNYSSELNVNALELDDSALYLCASSLSGRGTDTQYFGPGTRLTVL.

This chain joins TRBV7-9 and TRBJ2-7, with TRBD1 identical over 7 bases. The CDR3 is 18 residues long. Germline-derived CDR1 and CDR2 are SEHNR and FQNEAQ (reference sequence). The V and J ends lost 1 base and 2 bases, in that order; junction bases with no gene match: 14. The CDR3 here is CASSLVVRGTIITYEQYF. The CDR3 region has the DNA TGTGCCAGCAGCTTAGTCGTCAGGGGGACAATCATTACCTACGAGCAGTACTTC. Full variable domain (outside the CDR3, taken from reference TRBV7-9 and TRBJ2-7): DTGVSQNPRHKITKRGQNVTFRCDPISEHNRLYWYRQTLGQGPEFLTYFQNEAQLEKSRLLSDRFSAERPKGSFSTLEIQRTEQGDSAMYLCASSLVVRGTIITYEQYFGPGTRLTVT.

The chain is built from TRBV30 and TRBJ1-1; 9 bases align to TRBD1. Germline values: CDR1 GTSNPN, CDR2 SVGIG (reference sequence). The trim removed 7 bases at V and 5 bases at J, leaving 5 bases unmatched. The CDR3 length is 12 residues. CDR3 region: CASRTGVTEAFF. The CDR3 DNA sequence: TGTGCCTCACGGACAGGGGTAACTGAAGCTTTCTTT.

The DNA for the CDR3 is TGTGCCAGTACTCCTTATAGCAATCAGCCCCAGCATTTT. Amino acids: CASTPYSNQPQHF. This rearrangement joins TRBV19 to TRBJ1-5; D is undetermined. V dropped 7 bases and J dropped 0 bases, with 7 bases sitting between them. This CDR3 spans 13 amino acids. Germline V gene data show CDR1 as LNHDA and CDR2 as SQIVND (reference sequence).

The chain links TRBV7-2 to TRBJ2-3; TRBD1 aligns across 7 bases. After removal of 5 bases from V and 6 bases from J, the junction contained 14 bases not matched to a gene. This CDR3 comprises 16 residues. The V gene's germline CDR1 is SGHTA and CDR2 FQGNSA. CDR3 nucleotide sequence: TGTGCCAGCAGCCCGTCCCCGAGACAGGGCAGTGATACGCAGTATTTT. It translates to CASSPSPRQGSDTQYF.

This chain links TRBV10-3 with TRBJ2-7; D may be TRBD2 (5 bases). From germline, CDR1 is ENHRY and CDR2 SYGVKD. V shed 3 bases and J shed 5 bases, with 17 bases lying between them. The CDR3 runs to 15 residues. CDR3 sequence: CAISEQTTKPHEQYF. CDR3 DNA sequence: TGTGCCATCAGTGAACAGACTACAAAGCCCCACGAGCAGTACTTC.

The table lists this clone with a few counts. The chain couples TRBV6-1 to TRBJ2-7; 7 positions match TRBD2. V shed 7 bases and J 6 bases; nucleotides not matched to a gene: 12. The CDR3 length is 14 residues. Looked up from germline, CDR1 is MNHNS and CDR2 is SASEGT. CDR3 DNA: TGTGCCAGCATTGTTGGGGGGGGTATGGTCGAGCAGTACTTC. Translated, it gives CASIVGGGMVEQYF.

V and J are TRBV10-2 and TRBJ2-1, with TRBD2 matching 10 bases. The CDR3 has 14 residues. The trim removed 7 bases at V and 7 bases at J, leaving 7 bases unmatched. Germline V gene data show CDR1 as WSHSY and CDR2 as SAAADI. DNA for the CDR3: TGCGCCAGCACCTTAGCGGGGGGAGGGAATGAGCAGTTCTTC. It is translated as CASTLAGGGNEQFF.

The V and J genes are TRBV10-2 and TRBJ1-1, with 7 bases matching TRBD1. The CDR3 is 10 residues long. The ends lost 6 bases at V and 8 bases at J; junction bases unmatched: 0. Germline assignment: CDR1 WSHSY and CDR2 SAAADI. The CDR3 loop reads CASRQGEAFF. In DNA, the CDR3 is TGCGCCAGCAGACAGGGGGAAGCTTTCTTT.